Each of the 26 T cell receptor beta chains below was sequenced from the same sample in a study of T-cell memory formation after mild COVID-19. Each CDR3 protein gets one entry after TCRdb re-called the 5' RACE reads with MiXCR. Among fewer than 300,000 distinct CDR3 sequences listed, roughly 17% were seen once. Sequencing was performed on PBMCs or a T cell subset sorted from them (not recorded which). These receptor sequences come from a man in his late teens or twenties who had mild COVID-19 (a few samples of this study predate the infection). Cell type and time point are not known.

V usage is TRBV9 and J usage is TRBJ1-2, with no clear D. CDR1 and CDR2 (germline): SGDLS, YYNGEE. V was cut by 3 bases and J by 8 bases, with 29 bases left in between. The CDR3 consists of 18 residues. CDR3 nucleotides: TGTGCCAGCAGCGAGGGCATGACCTTCGTCGAGGCTCATGGGGGCTACACCTTC. The encoded protein is CASSEGMTFVEAHGGYTF.

This clonotype was counted only a few times. The V gene is TRBV27, the J gene TRBJ1-5; D gene uncertain. The CDR3 has 13 residues. CDR1 is MNHEY, CDR2 SMNVEV, per germline (reference sequence). The V end was cut by 4 bases, the J end by 5 bases, with 9 bases between. CDR3 DNA sequence: TGTGCCAGCAGTTATAAAGCCGATCAGCCCCAGCATTTT. It specifies CASSYKADQPQHF.

In its sample, this clonotype was seen a few times. The rearrangement links TRBV12-3 or TRBV12-4 to TRBJ1-4; D is undetermined. V was trimmed by 1 base and J by 13 bases, leaving 7 bases between them. The CDR3 extends over 11 amino acids. CDR3 coding DNA: TGTGCCAGCAGTTTAGGGGTAGGACTGTTTTTT. It translates to CASSLGVGLFF.

There are a few counts of this clonotype. The chain has TRBV30 and TRBJ2-5, with a possible D match to TRBD1 (6 bases). This CDR3 is built from 12 residues. With 4 bases removed from V and 3 bases from J, the gap between germline ends came to 9 bases. Per germline, CDR1 GTSNPN and CDR2 SVGIG (reference sequence). CDR3: CAWNRVEETQYF. CDR3 coding DNA: TGTGCCTGGAACAGGGTAGAAGAGACCCAGTACTTC. Looking up the rest from reference TRBV30 and TRBJ2-5 gives the full variable domain: SQTIHQWPATLVQPVGSPLSLECTVEGTSNPNLYWYRQAAGRGLQLLFYSVGIGQISSEVPQNLSASRPQDRQFILSSKKLLLSDSGFYLCAWNRVEETQYFGPGTRLLVL.

This clonotype appeared many times. The rearrangement joins TRBV18 to TRBJ2-7; 8 positions match TRBD2. Germline V gives CDR1 KGHSH, CDR2 LQKENI. The V segment lost 3 bases and the J segment 2 bases; nucleotides outside the gene matches: 6. The CDR3 sequence is 15 residues long. The CDR3, as DNA: TGTGCCAGCTCACCCACGGGGGGGACGACCTACGAGCAGTACTTC. It translates to CASSPTGGTTYEQYF.

In its sample, this clonotype was seen many times. CDR3 loop: CATSDRTEAFF. CDR3 coding DNA: TGTGCCACCAGTGATCGGACTGAAGCTTTCTTT. The rearrangement uses TRBV24-1 and TRBJ1-1; D unclear. The CDR3 is made up of 11 amino acids. Germline V CDR1 and CDR2: KGHDR, SFDVKD. Trimming removed 3 bases from V and 5 bases from J, with 3 bases in between.

This clonotype showed up many times. This chain connects TRBV3-1 to TRBJ1-6; 10 bases are shared with TRBD1. The CDR3 has 14 amino acids. Germline trimming cut 6 bases from V and 7 bases from J; bases unmatched to any gene: 3. CDR1 is LGHDT and CDR2 is YNNKEL in the germline V gene (reference sequence). The CDR3 DNA reads as TGTGCCAGCAGTCGGACAGGGGGGAATTCACCCCTCCACTTT. Protein sequence: CASSRTGGNSPLHF.

This clonotype has a handful of counts. The genes are TRBV5-1 and TRBJ2-7; TRBD1 might be the D (6 bases). The CDR3 is 14 amino acids. The germline V gene encodes CDR1 SGHRS and CDR2 YFSETQ. V was cut by 4 bases and J by 3 bases, with 14 bases left in between. CDR3 sequence: CASSPLTGDYEQYV. The CDR3 DNA is TGCGCCAGCAGCCCCCTGACAGGAGACTACGAGCAGTACGTC.

This clonotype has only a few counts. V is TRBV7-2 and J is TRBJ2-7; D is uncertain. This CDR3 is 14 amino acids long. From germline, CDR1 is SGHTA and CDR2 FQGNSA. V lost 2 bases and J lost 3, with 11 bases in between. The CDR3 sequence is CASSLTGRSYEQYV. The CDR3 DNA reads as TGTGCCAGCAGCTTAACCGGACGGAGCTACGAGCAGTACGTC.

This clonotype showed up just a few times. V usage is TRBV7-3 and J usage is TRBJ2-5; possible D gene TRBD2, 6 bases. CDR1 and CDR2 (germline): SGHTA, FQGTGA. The length of the CDR3 is 15 residues. V lost 4 bases, J lost 1 base, and 13 bases lay in between. This CDR3 is CASSSGLQIQETQYF. CDR3 bases: TGTGCCAGCAGCTCGGGACTGCAGATCCAAGAGACCCAGTACTTC.

The chain employs TRBV7-9 and TRBJ2-7; 9 bases fit TRBD1. The germline CDR1 and CDR2 sequences are SEHNR and FQNEAQ (reference sequence). This CDR3 contains 16 residues. V lost 7 bases to trimming and J lost 7 bases; unmatched junction nucleotides: 17. CDR3 sequence reads: CASTQLGDRAQEEQYF. The CDR3 region has the DNA TGTGCCAGCACCCAATTGGGGGACAGGGCGCAGGAGGAGCAGTACTTC.

This chain connects TRBV29-1 to TRBJ1-6; D perhaps matches TRBD1 (5 bases). V gave up 3 bases and J gave up 6 bases, with 9 bases separating them. CDR1 is SQVTM and CDR2 is ANQGSEA in the germline V gene. The length of the CDR3 is 13 residues. CDR3 nucleotides: TGCAGCGTTGAGACAGAGGGTAATTCACCCCTCCACTTT. The encoded protein is CSVETEGNSPLHF.

This clonotype was counted only a few times. The rearrangement links TRBV7-2 to TRBJ1-2; no definite D call. V was pared by 4 bases and J by 4 bases, with 7 bases between. Germline V gives CDR1 SGHTA, CDR2 FQGNSA. The CDR3 is 12 residues long. The CDR3 here is CASSYSPYGYTF. The CDR3 DNA reads TGTGCCAGCAGCTACTCCCCCTATGGCTACACCTTC.

The chain uses TRBV7-2 and TRBJ2-3, with 11 bases fitting TRBD2. This CDR3 comprises 18 residues. CDR1 and CDR2 (germline): SGHTA, FQGNSA. Trimming took 4 bases from V and 1 from J; bases not matched to a gene: 10. The CDR3 bases are TGTGCCAGCAGCTCGGTTAATAGCGGGGGGGCCGGCACAGATACGCAGTATTTT. Its protein product is CASSSVNSGGAGTDTQYF.

This chain joins TRBV19 and TRBJ1-2; D is uncertain. The germline V gene encodes CDR1 LNHDA and CDR2 SQIVND (reference sequence). The CDR3 length is 13 residues. The V end lost 6 bases, the J end lost 11 bases, and 19 bases lay between the germline ends. CDR3 DNA: TGTGCCAGTAGCCCCGGAAGGGAGAGGAGGTACACCTTC. It encodes CASSPGRERRYTF.

This clonotype showed up just a few times. This chain joins TRBV7-9 and TRBJ1-2; no clear D. V was clipped by 1 base and J by 4 bases, with 10 bases between them. Germline V gene lookup returns CDR1 SEHNR and CDR2 FQNEAQ (reference sequence). The CDR3 consists of 14 residues. CDR3 residues: CASSLVGLIYGYTF. DNA for the CDR3: TGTGCCAGCAGCTTAGTTGGGCTGATCTATGGCTACACCTTC.

The genes are TRBV6-5 and TRBJ2-3; 12 bases line up with TRBD2. Trimming at V came to 8 bases and at J to 0 bases, leaving 3 bases not matched to a gene. Germline-derived CDR1 and CDR2 are MNHEY and SVGAGI. This CDR3 has 15 residues. The CDR3 region has the DNA TGTGCCAGCTGGACTAGCGGGGCCAGCACAGATACGCAGTATTTT. Encoded protein: CASWTSGASTDTQYF.

V is TRBV11-2 and J is TRBJ2-7; the D gene is possibly TRBD2 (6 bases). The V gene's germline CDR1 is SGHAT and CDR2 FQNNGV. This CDR3 spans 13 amino acids. Trimming pared 5 bases from V and 6 bases from J, leaving 14 bases between. DNA for the CDR3: TGTGCCAGCAGCGAATTAAGGAGGGGCGAGCAGTACGTC. Translation: CASSELRRGEQYV.

A few counts support this clonotype. The chain links TRBV3-1 to TRBJ2-2; a possible D gene is TRBD2 (7 bases). From germline, CDR1 is LGHDT and CDR2 YNNKEL (reference sequence). Trimming stripped 4 bases from V and 3 bases from J, with 21 bases between. There are 18 residues in the CDR3. The CDR3 spells CASSPRWAGAADTGELFF. DNA of the CDR3: TGTGCCAGCAGCCCACGATGGGCGGGGGCGGCGGACACCGGGGAGCTGTTTTTT.

This clonotype occurred a few times. V usage is TRBV7-9 and J usage is TRBJ1-1; 12 bases agree with TRBD1. V dropped 5 bases and J dropped 5; count of bases not matched to a gene: 12. Germline V gene lookup returns CDR1 SEHNR and CDR2 FQNEAQ (reference sequence). CDR3 size: 17 residues. CDR3 DNA sequence: TGTGCCAGCAGCCTGGGGACAGGGGGCCTTCTTCGGACTGAAGCTTTCTTT. It specifies CASSLGTGGLLRTEAFF.

This clonotype was counted a few times. The chain employs TRBV4-3 and TRBJ2-7; tentatively, D is TRBD1 (5 bases). With 3 bases removed from V and 5 bases from J, the gap between germline ends came to 14 bases. Germline V gene lookup returns CDR1 LGHNA and CDR2 YSLEER. CDR3 size: 14 residues. CDR3 sequence (DNA): TGCGCCAGCAGCCAGACAGACACTTTCCACGAGCAGTACTTC. This translates into CASSQTDTFHEQYF.

This clonotype was seen more than once but under ten times. The chain uses TRBV2 and TRBJ1-6; D possibly corresponds to TRBD1 (5 bases). The V end lost 1 base, the J end lost 12 bases, and 10 bases lay between the germline ends. In germline, CDR1 is SNHLY, CDR2 FYNNEI. CDR3 length: 13 amino acids. CDR3 nucleotide sequence: TGTGCCAGCAGTGAAGTAAGACAGCTACCCCTCCACTTT. It specifies CASSEVRQLPLHF.

The chain links TRBV19 to TRBJ1-5; no firm D call. Germline values: CDR1 LNHDA, CDR2 SQIVND (reference sequence). V was pared by 3 bases and J by 1 base, with 10 bases between. There are 15 residues in the CDR3. The CDR3 nucleotides read TGTGCCAGTAGTATCGGGGTCGCCAGCAATCAGCCCCAGCATTTT. Encoded protein: CASSIGVASNQPQHF.

There are a few counts of this clonotype. The chain has TRBV9 and TRBJ1-2; TRBD1 is a possible D gene (6 bases). Germline V gene data show CDR1 as SGDLS and CDR2 as YYNGEE. V was trimmed by 2 bases and J by 5 bases, leaving 22 bases between them. The CDR3 is 17 amino acids. The CDR3 bases are TGTGCCAGCAGCGTTCCGGACAGAGTCGCCGGGTCTTATGGCTACACCTTC. Translated, it gives CASSVPDRVAGSYGYTF.

This clonotype was detected ten times or more. V usage is TRBV6-5 and J usage is TRBJ2-7; 11 bases map to TRBD1. V lost 4 bases, J lost 2 bases, and 1 base stayed unmatched. The CDR3 runs 14 residues. CDR1 and CDR2 (germline): MNHEY, SVGAGI. In nucleotides, the CDR3 is TGTGCCAGCAGTTGGGACAGGGGGACCTACGAGCAGTACTTC. It specifies CASSWDRGTYEQYF.

The chain recombines TRBV29-1 with TRBJ2-1; D may be TRBD1 (7 bases). Per germline, CDR1 SQVTM and CDR2 ANQGSEA. V was shortened by 4 bases and J by 0 bases, with 19 bases between the two germline ends. There are 17 residues in the CDR3. CDR3 bases: TGCAGCGTTGGAAGAGTCTGGGGGGACAGCTCCTACAATGAGCAGTTCTTC. The encoded protein is CSVGRVWGDSSYNEQFF.